The 31 T cell receptor beta chains below all came from one sample that was sequenced in a study of blood T cell repertoires in COVID-19. TCRdb's copy holds only in-frame clones and misses some; the assay was immunoSEQ multiplex PCR. The profile shows nearly 200,000 clones, around 81% of them singletons. Input material: PBMCs or T cells enriched from blood (not recorded which). The receptors come from a man between 40 and 49 years old who had recovered from COVID-19.

This chain joins TRBV7-2 and TRBJ2-2; D unclear. V lost 5 bases and J lost 2, with 9 bases in between. The CDR3 has 14 residues. Germline CDR1 SGHTA, CDR2 FQGNSA. CDR3 sequence (DNA): TGTGCCAGCAGCATATCCTTAAACACCGGGGAGCTGTTTTTT. Amino acid sequence: CASSISLNTGELFF.

This clone turned up a few times. Distinct nucleotide sequences in the sample also encode this CDR3. This chain joins TRBV9 and TRBJ1-1; D is uncertain. CDR3 length: 15 residues. Per germline, CDR1 SGDLS and CDR2 YYNGEE. Trimming took off 0 bases at V and 0 bases at J, with 9 bases between the two ends. CDR3 sequence reads: CASSVGAGMNTEAFF. In nucleotides, the CDR3 is TGTGCCAGCAGCGTAGGGGCCGGGATGAACACTGAAGCTTTCTTT. The full variable domain, with the rest looked up from reference TRBV9 and TRBJ1-1, is DSGVTQTPKHLITATGQRVTLRCSPRSGDLSVYWYQQSLDQGLQFLIQYYNGEERAKGNILERFSAQQFPDLHSELNLSSLELGDSALYFCASSVGAGMNTEAFFGQGTRLTVV.

V and J are TRBV4-1 and TRBJ1-5, with D hard to call. The length of the CDR3 is 15 residues. The germline CDR1 and CDR2 sequences are MGHRA and YSYEKL. V was shortened by 4 bases and J by 7 bases, with 17 bases between the two germline ends. The CDR3 here is CASSPLAWAEQPQHF. The CDR3 DNA sequence: TGCGCCAGCAGCCCCCTAGCATGGGCTGAACAGCCCCAGCATTTT.

Only a few counts were recorded for this clone. The V and J genes are TRBV5-1 and TRBJ1-2; 8 bases are shared with TRBD1. The J segment lost 8 bases and the V segment lost 3 bases, leaving 12 bases of the junction unmatched. Germline CDR1 and CDR2: SGHRS and YFSETQ. The CDR3 has 15 residues. The CDR3: CASSSSQGASGGYTF. In nucleotides, the CDR3 is TGCGCCAGCAGCTCTTCCCAGGGGGCATCCGGCGGCTACACCTTC.

The chain carries TRBV7-2 and TRBJ1-5; 8 bases line up with TRBD1. The CDR3 consists of 15 residues. Trimming cost V 1 base and J 9 bases; bases outside gene matches: 8. Germline V gene data show CDR1 as SGHTA and CDR2 as FQGNSA. DNA of the CDR3: TGTGCCAGCAGCTTAGGGGGACAGGTCCAACGGCCCCAGCATTTT. It translates to CASSLGGQVQRPQHF. The whole variable domain, filled in from reference TRBV7-2 and TRBJ1-5, reads GAGVSQSPSNKVTEKGKDVELRCDPISGHTALYWYRQSLGQGLEFLIYFQGNSAPDKSGLPSDRFSAERTGGSVSTLTIQRTQQEDSAVYLCASSLGGQVQRPQHFGDGTRLSIL.

The rearrangement joins TRBV9 to TRBJ1-1; D unclear. Germline CDR1 is SGDLS and CDR2 is YYNGEE. The CDR3 is 13 residues long. V was shortened by 3 bases and J by 3 bases, with 9 bases between the two germline ends. CDR3 DNA: TGTGCCAGCAGCGCGCGGGGATACACTGAAGCTTTCTTT. Encoded protein: CASSARGYTEAFF.

The V gene is TRBV3-1 (or the pseudogene TRBV3-2), the J gene TRBJ1-1; no definite D call. V was trimmed by 6 bases and J by 11 bases, leaving 13 bases between them. Germline V gives CDR1 LGHDT, CDR2 YNNKEL (reference sequence). CDR3 size: 11 residues. Here the CDR3 DNA reads TGTGCCAGCAGGCTAGGTCGGGATGCTTTCTTT. Translation gives CASRLGRDAFF.

This clone was seen just once. The V call is TRBV28, the J call TRBJ2-3; 10 bases line up with TRBD2. Germline V CDR1 and CDR2: MDHEN, SYDVKM. The CDR3 covers 15 residues. V gave up 6 bases and J gave up 3 bases; unmatched junction bases: 6. The CDR3 sequence: CASRRAGGRTDTQYF. Written as DNA, the CDR3 is TGTGCCAGCAGAAGAGCGGGGGGGCGGACAGATACGCAGTATTTT.

The V gene is TRBV19, the J gene TRBJ2-7; 10 positions match TRBD1. Germline V CDR1 and CDR2: LNHDA, SQIVND (reference sequence). The V and J ends lost 3 bases and 7 bases, in that order; junction bases with no gene match: 9. This CDR3 region has 15 residues. The CDR3 is CASSIIGTGVQEQYF. For the CDR3, the DNA is TGTGCCAGTAGTATTATCGGGACAGGGGTTCAAGAGCAGTACTTC.

V and J are TRBV9 and TRBJ2-2; 8 nucleotides align to TRBD1. Germline values: CDR1 SGDLS, CDR2 YYNGEE. V lost 3 bases and J lost 4; bases outside the gene matches: 2. The CDR3 runs to 14 residues. The CDR3 is CASSAGQATGELFF. The CDR3 coding sequence is TGTGCCAGCAGCGCGGGACAGGCCACCGGGGAGCTGTTTTTT. The full variable domain, completed using reference TRBV9 and TRBJ2-2, is DSGVTQTPKHLITATGQRVTLRCSPRSGDLSVYWYQQSLDQGLQFLIQYYNGEERAKGNILERFSAQQFPDLHSELNLSSLELGDSALYFCASSAGQATGELFFGEGSRLTVL.

The J gene is TRBJ1-5, the V gene TRBV4-2; 8 bases are shared with TRBD1. Germline values: CDR1 LGHNA, CDR2 YNFKEQ. The CDR3 is 15 amino acids. The J segment lost 7 bases and the V segment lost 1 base, leaving 6 bases of the junction unmatched. The CDR3 reads CASSQGGQASQPQHF. CDR3 in DNA: TGTGCCAGCAGCCAAGGGGGACAGGCTAGCCAGCCCCAGCATTTT.

The chain uses TRBV19 and TRBJ1-4; no firm D call. The length of the CDR3 is 13 residues. Trimming cost V 3 bases and J 7 bases, with 9 bases left between them. Germline CDR1 is LNHDA and CDR2 is SQIVND (reference sequence). DNA for the CDR3: TGTGCCAGTAGTATTTCTGGGCCTGAAAAACTGTTTTTT. Translating it yields CASSISGPEKLFF.

The V gene is TRBV9, the J gene TRBJ1-4; TRBD1 matches 10 bases. This CDR3 has 15 residues. With V trimmed by 4 bases and J by 5 bases, 5 bases remained unmatched. CDR1 is SGDLS, CDR2 YYNGEE, per germline. In DNA form, the CDR3 reads TGTGCCAGCAGCACTCGGGACAGGGGAAATGAAAAACTGTTTTTT. This encodes CASSTRDRGNEKLFF.

V usage is TRBV5-1 and J usage is TRBJ2-5, with TRBD2 matching 13 bases. The CDR3 length is 15 residues. The germline gives CDR1 SGHRS, CDR2 YFSETQ. V was pared by 4 bases and J by 5 bases, with 5 bases of the junction left unmatched. The CDR3 sequence: CASSQGLAGMETQYF. CDR3 in DNA: TGCGCCAGCAGCCAGGGACTAGCGGGGATGGAGACCCAGTACTTC. Full variable domain (missing parts from reference TRBV5-1 and TRBJ2-5): KAGVTQTPRYLIKTRGQQVTLSCSPISGHRSVSWYQQTPGQGLQFLFEYFSETQRNKGNFPGRFSGRQFSNSRSEMNVSTLELGDSALYLCASSQGLAGMETQYFGPGTRLLVL.

The chain combines TRBV4-1 with TRBJ2-1; 9 nucleotides agree with TRBD1. CDR3 length: 15 residues. The V and J ends lost 2 bases and 5 bases, in that order; junction bases with no gene match: 4. Germline V CDR1 and CDR2: MGHRA, YSYEKL. The CDR3 spells CASSQKDRGDNEQFF. The CDR3 DNA reads TGCGCCAGCAGCCAAAAAGACAGGGGGGACAATGAGCAGTTCTTC.

The chain has TRBV6-6 and TRBJ1-1, with 7 positions matching TRBD1. The V segment lost 4 bases and the J segment 8 bases; nucleotides outside the gene matches: 7. This CDR3 has 13 amino acids. Germline assignment: CDR1 MNHNY and CDR2 SVGAGI (reference sequence). CDR3 sequence reads: CASSSPGTVEAFF. The CDR3 bases are TGTGCCAGCAGTTCCCCCGGGACAGTAGAAGCTTTCTTT.

This chain's CDR3 is CASSSATGILGYTF. The CDR3 DNA is TGTGCCAGCAGCTCCGCAACAGGGATTCTTGGCTACACCTTC. The V and J genes are TRBV6-2 or TRBV6-3 and TRBJ1-2; tentative D call: TRBD1 (6 bases). V lost 6 bases to trimming and J lost 7 bases, with 18 bases between them. This CDR3 comprises 14 residues. CDR1 MNHEY and CDR2 SVGEGT come from the germline V gene.

The chain is built from TRBV5-1 and TRBJ1-3; TRBD1 is a possible D gene (6 bases). Trimming stripped 0 bases from V and 0 bases from J, with 16 bases between. CDR3 length: 18 residues. Germline V CDR1 and CDR2: SGHRS, YFSETQ. The CDR3 DNA reads TGCGCCAGCAGCTTGGAGACAGGTACCCCTCGCTCTGGAAACACCATATATTTT. This codes for CASSLETGTPRSGNTIYF.

The V gene is TRBV5-6, the J gene TRBJ1-5, with unresolved D. V was pared by 3 bases and J by 9 bases, with 16 bases between. The CDR3 is made up of 14 amino acids. CDR1 and CDR2 (germline): SGHDT, YYEEEE. CDR3 residues: CASSSLRGYRPQHF. In DNA form, the CDR3 reads TGTGCCAGCAGCTCCCTAAGAGGTTACCGGCCCCAGCATTTT. Supplemented by reference TRBV5-6 and TRBJ1-5, the full variable domain reads DAGVTQSPTHLIKTRGQQVTLRCSPKSGHDTVSWYQQALGQGPQFIFQYYEEEERQRGNFPDRFSGHQFPNYSSELNVNALLLGDSALYLCASSSLRGYRPQHFGDGTRLSIL.

This clone has only one observation. V usage is TRBV7-2 and J usage is TRBJ1-1; no firm D call. Germline CDR1 is SGHTA and CDR2 is FQGNSA. This CDR3 contains 13 residues. Deletions cut 4 bases from V and 8 bases from J, with 14 bases between. The CDR3 DNA reads as TGTGCCAGCAGCTCCGGAGCCCCTGAGGAAGCTTTCTTT. This translates into CASSSGAPEEAFF.

This clone was observed a few times. The chain combines TRBV5-1 with TRBJ1-2; D is unclear. V shed 2 bases and J shed 5 bases, with 13 bases lying between them. Germline values: CDR1 SGHRS, CDR2 YFSETQ. The CDR3 is made up of 14 amino acids. The CDR3 loop reads CASSLGPDFYGYTF. CDR3 coding DNA: TGCGCCAGCAGCTTAGGACCGGACTTTTATGGCTACACCTTC.

This chain connects TRBV19 to TRBJ2-7, with unresolved D. The CDR3 consists of 13 residues. Trimming took 2 bases from V and 6 from J, leaving 11 bases between them. Looked up from germline, CDR1 is LNHDA and CDR2 is SQIVND (reference sequence). The DNA of the CDR3 is TGTGCCAGTAGTATACTACCCACCACCGAGCAGTACTTC. This encodes CASSILPTTEQYF.

This sequence joins TRBV7-2 and TRBJ2-7; D is possibly TRBD1 (6 bases). Trimming removed 5 bases at V and 0 bases at J, with 14 bases between. This CDR3 has 15 amino acids. The germline CDR1 and CDR2 sequences are SGHTA and FQGNSA. Here the CDR3 reads CASSRGHYPSYEQYF. In nucleotides, the CDR3 is TGTGCCAGCAGCCGGGGACACTACCCCTCCTACGAGCAGTACTTC. Together with reference TRBV7-2 and TRBJ2-7, the CDR3 gives the full variable domain: GAGVSQSPSNKVTEKGKDVELRCDPISGHTALYWYRQSLGQGLEFLIYFQGNSAPDKSGLPSDRFSAERTGGSVSTLTIQRTQQEDSAVYLCASSRGHYPSYEQYFGPGTRLTVT.

This chain connects TRBV3-1 (or the pseudogene TRBV3-2) to TRBJ1-6, with TRBD1 matching over 7 bases. CDR1 LGHDT and CDR2 YNNKEL come from the germline V gene (reference sequence). After removal of 3 bases from V and 9 bases from J, the junction contained 5 bases not matched to a gene. The CDR3 sequence is 14 residues long. The CDR3 region is CASSHTGTASPLHF. CDR3 nucleotide sequence: TGTGCCAGCAGCCATACCGGGACAGCTTCACCCCTCCACTTT.

The chain is built from TRBV12-3 or TRBV12-4 and TRBJ1-1; D may be TRBD1 (5 bases). The CDR3 contains 13 residues. V lost 6 bases, J lost 1 base, and 9 bases lay in between. CDR3 protein: CASSVTENTEAFF. As DNA, the CDR3 is TGTGCCAGCAGCGTGACAGAGAACACTGAAGCTTTCTTT.

This clone is a singleton in its sample. This chain uses TRBV18 with TRBJ2-3, with 14 bases identical to TRBD2. This CDR3 spans 17 amino acids. Losses at the gene ends were 3 bases for V and 5 bases for J; bases not matched to a gene: 7. Germline loops: CDR1 KGHSH, CDR2 LQKENI. The DNA of the CDR3 is TGTGCCAGCTCACCTACGGGACTAGCGGGGGTTGAAGATACGCAGTATTTT. Protein: CASSPTGLAGVEDTQYF.

The chain employs TRBV3-1 (or the pseudogene TRBV3-2) and TRBJ1-2, with TRBD1 matching over 7 bases. The length of the CDR3 is 14 residues. With V trimmed by 4 bases and J by 8 bases, 10 bases remained unmatched. Germline loops: CDR1 LGHDT, CDR2 YNNKEL (reference sequence). The DNA for the CDR3 is TGTGCCAGCAGCCGTGACAAGGGGGCGGGAGGCTACACCTTC. Its protein is CASSRDKGAGGYTF.

The chain combines TRBV10-3 with TRBJ2-7; 7 bases fit TRBD1. Germline CDR1 reads ENHRY; CDR2 reads SYGVKD. CDR3 length: 13 residues. V was pared by 9 bases and J by 5 bases, with 10 bases of the junction left unmatched. CDR3 in DNA: TGTGCCATGTCCGTAGACAGGGTCCACGAGCAGTACTTC. Amino acids: CAMSVDRVHEQYF.

The count of this clone is one. The chain links TRBV19 to TRBJ1-1; D is unclear. The V end lost 4 bases, the J end lost 0 bases, and 12 bases lay between the germline ends. Germline V gives CDR1 LNHDA, CDR2 SQIVND (reference sequence). The CDR3 has 15 amino acids. CDR3 nucleotides: TGTGCCAGTAGTACTGACGGGGTGTTGAACACTGAAGCTTTCTTT. This codes for CASSTDGVLNTEAFF.

This clone appeared a few times. The chain uses TRBV7-9 and TRBJ1-6; TRBD1 might be the D (5 bases). This CDR3 spans 16 amino acids. Germline CDR1 is SEHNR and CDR2 is FQNEAQ (reference sequence). The germline V and J ends were trimmed by 5 bases and 5 bases, with 16 bases remaining between them. CDR3 in DNA: TGTGCCAGCAGCCCCCCTCGGGGGATAGATAATTCACCCCTCCACTTT. Its protein product is CASSPPRGIDNSPLHF.

The chain couples TRBV18 to TRBJ1-5, with D unresolved. In germline, CDR1 is KGHSH, CDR2 LQKENI. With 2 bases removed from V and 3 bases from J, the gap between germline ends came to 11 bases. The CDR3 totals 15 residues. The CDR3 region has the DNA TGTGCCAGCTCACCAGGCGGGGAATACAATCAGCCCCAGCATTTT. This gives the protein CASSPGGEYNQPQHF.